Listed below are T cell receptor beta chains from one sample, sequenced in a study of blood T cell repertoires in COVID-19. Generated by immunoSEQ multiplex PCR, the TCRdb table keeps only in-frame clones and is missing some. The sample records 80,000 to 90,000 clones, around 87% being singletons. Sequenced: peripheral blood. Receptors were obtained from a man aged 35 to 55 with acute or convalescent COVID-19. The CDR3 runs from the conserved cysteine through the conserved F or W. The D gene is left open where the match is weak. Clone size is stated in some rows and not others, as once, few, many or a class when expanded.

TRBD2 - TRBJ2-1 TRBV2 TGTGCCAGCTCCGCCCCTTTAGCGGGAGGTGTGGATGAGCAGTTCTTC CASSAPLAGGVDEQFF
TRBD1 - TRBJ2-7 TRBV13 TGTGCCAGCAGCCCCCCCAGACAGGGGGTGTACGAGCAGTACTTC CASSPPRQGVYEQYF
TRBD1 - TRBJ1-1 TRBV19 TGTGCCAGTAGTCTGTGGGCAGGGGGGAACACTGAAGCTTTCTTT CASSLWAGGNTEAFF
- - TRBJ2-6 TRBV5-1 TGCGCCAGCGTACTTTATTCAGGGGATGGGGCCAACGTCCTGACTTTC CASVLYSGDGANVLTF
- - TRBJ1-1 TRBV27 TGTGCCAGCAGTTTATACTCCAGGGTTGGCACTGAAGCTTTCTTT CASSLYSRVGTEAFF
- - TRBJ1-2 TRBV9 TGTGCCAGCAGCGCGTTTTATGGCTACACCTTC CASSAFYGYTF
TRBD2 - TRBJ2-3 TRBV5-4 TGTGCCAGCAGCCTAGCGGGGGGCCTCACAGATACGCAGTATTTT CASSLAGGLTDTQYF
TRBD1 - TRBJ1-1 TRBV15 TGTGCCACCAGCAGACGAGGACAGGGGGCGCGAAGTACTGAAGCTTTCTTT CATSRRGQGARSTEAFF
TRBD2 - TRBJ2-1 TRBV9 TGTGCCAGCGGTTTCTCGGGAGGGCCAGGGGAGCAGTTCTTC CASGFSGGPGEQFF
- - TRBJ1-2 TRBV6-5 TGTGCCAGCACCCGACAGGTGGCTAACTATGGCTACACCTTC CASTRQVANYGYTF
- once TRBJ1-2 TRBV30 TGTGCCTGGAGGAGCGGGGTAGACTATGGCTACACCTTC CAWRSGVDYGYTF
TRBD1 - TRBJ2-1 TRBV7-3 TGTGCCAGCAGCTTAGTAGGGACAGCTTACAATGAGCAGTTCTTC CASSLVGTAYNEQFF
TRBD1 - TRBJ1-1 TRBV6-6 TGTGCCAGCAGAGACAGGGGCGGACTTGAAGCTTTCTTT CASRDRGGLEAFF
- - TRBJ2-3 TRBV5-4 TGTGCCAGCAGCTTGGCTAGCGCCCCAGATACGCAGTATTTT CASSLASAPDTQYF
- - TRBJ2-2 TRBV5-1 TGCGCCAGCAGCTTGGGAGAGACCGGGGAGCTGTTTTTT CASSLGETGELFF
TRBD1 - TRBJ1-2 TRBV7-3 TGTGCCAGCAGCTCTAGACAGGGCAACTATGGCTACACCTTC CASSSRQGNYGYTF
TRBD1 - TRBJ2-2 TRBV6-5 TGTGCCAGCTCGAGTGGGACAGGGCAGACCGGGGAGCTGTTTTTT CASSSGTGQTGELFF
- once TRBJ2-2 TRBV10-1 TGCGCCAGCAGACCGGGACACAACACCGGGGAGCTGTTTTTT CASRPGHNTGELFF
- once TRBJ2-1 TRBV12-3/TRBV12-4 TGTGCCAGCAGTTTAGTTTCGGGGTATGAGCAGTTCTTC CASSLVSGYEQFF
- few TRBJ1-2 TRBV5-5 TGTGCCAGCAGCCGGGACACCTCTAACTATGGCTACACCTTC CASSRDTSNYGYTF
- - TRBJ2-7 TRBV19 TGTGCCAGTAGTATTGAAGGGGGCGAGCAGTACTTC CASSIEGGEQYF
TRBD1 - TRBJ2-2 TRBV6-6 TGTGCCAGCAGTCACCGACAGGGTTCGAACACCGGGGAGCTGTTTTTT CASSHRQGSNTGELFF
TRBD1 - TRBJ1-1 TRBV4-1 TGCGCCAGCAGCCCCTCGGACAGGGGGTTTATGGGCACTGAAGCTTTCTTT CASSPSDRGFMGTEAFF
- - TRBJ1-2 TRBV19 TGTGCCAGTATCCCAAGGCAGGGAGGCGGCTATGGCTACACCTTC CASIPRQGGGYGYTF
TRBD1 - TRBJ2-5 TRBV6-6 TGTGCCAGCAGTTACGCCAGGGGGCCAGAGACCCAGTACTTC CASSYARGPETQYF
- - TRBJ1-2 TRBV6-6 TGTGCCAGCAGTTACAGGGCAGCGGATGGCTACACCTTC CASSYRAADGYTF
TRBD1 - TRBJ1-1 TRBV4-1 TGCGCCAGCAGCCATCCGGACAGGGCTTATACTGAAGCTTTCTTT CASSHPDRAYTEAFF
TRBD2 - TRBJ2-3 TRBV7-8 TGTGCCAGCAGCTTAGTGAGCGGGAGAGAGACAGATACGCAGTATTTT CASSLVSGRETDTQYF
- - TRBJ2-7 TRBV10-2 TGCGCCAGCAGTGTTGGCTCGGCGGCATACGAGCAGTACTTC CASSVGSAAYEQYF
- - TRBJ1-5 TRBV6-5 TGTGCCAGCAGGCCGGGACACCAAGGCAATCAGCCCCAGCATTTT CASRPGHQGNQPQHF
TRBD1 - TRBJ2-2 TRBV19 TGTGCCAGTAGTTCCTACGGACAGGGCGCCGGGGAGCTGTTTTTT CASSSYGQGAGELFF
- - TRBJ1-2 TRBV12-3/TRBV12-4 TGTGCCAGCAGCATGGTAGACTATGGCTACACCTTC CASSMVDYGYTF
TRBD2 - TRBJ2-1 TRBV5-1 TGCGCCAGCAGCTTGGGGCTAGCGGGAAATGAGCAGTTCTTC CASSLGLAGNEQFF
- - TRBJ1-1 TRBV11-2 TGTGCCAGCAGCGCCTCCCGGACAGTAACTGAAGCTTTCTTT CASSASRTVTEAFF
- - TRBJ2-3 TRBV19 TGTGCCAGTAGGAGGGGGGGGAAGGTAACAGATACGCAGTATTTT CASRRGGKVTDTQYF
TRBD1 - TRBJ1-1 TRBV6-5 TGTGCCAGCAGTTACGAAGGGACAGGGGAGACTGAAGCTTTCTTT CASSYEGTGETEAFF
- - TRBJ2-7 TRBV11-3 TGTGCCAGCAGCCCTTCGCCGAGAGCTAACGAGCAGTACTTC CASSPSPRANEQYF
- - TRBJ1-3 TRBV19 TGTGCCAGTAGTGACAGAAGCTCTGGAAACACCATATATTTT CASSDRSSGNTIYF
- - TRBJ1-4 TRBV5-6 TGTGCCAGCAGCTTCGGACTGGGGAATGAAAAACTGTTTTTT CASSFGLGNEKLFF
TRBD2 - TRBJ2-2 TRBV6-6 TGTGCCAGCAGTCCCAGGACATGGACTAGCAAGGGCACCGGGGAGCTGTTTTTT CASSPRTWTSKGTGELFF
- - TRBJ1-1 TRBV9 TGTGCCAGCAGCCAAGGGGGGAACACTGAAGCTTTCTTT CASSQGGNTEAFF
- - TRBJ2-3 TRBV24-1 TGTGCCACCAGTGCCGGCGGGTACAGCACAGATACGCAGTATTTT CATSAGGYSTDTQYF
- - TRBJ1-5 TRBV3-1/TRBV3-2 TGTGCCAGCAGCCGTCGCCTTGGGAGGGATCAGCCCCAGCATTTT CASSRRLGRDQPQHF
TRBD2 - TRBJ2-1 TRBV15 TGTGCCACCAGTTCAGATCGGACTAGCGGGAGGCATGAGCAGTTCTTC CATSSDRTSGRHEQFF
TRBD1 - TRBJ2-7 TRBV6-5 TGTGCCAGCAGTAGGACAGGGTTAGGCGAGCAGTACTTC CASSRTGLGEQYF
TRBD1 few TRBJ2-7 TRBV7-2 TGTGCCAGCGGACCCTCAGACAGGGTTAACGAGCAGTACTTC CASGPSDRVNEQYF
TRBD1 - TRBJ1-1 TRBV6-1 TGTGCCAGCAGTGAAGCAGGGGGCCTAACTGAAGCTTTCTTT CASSEAGGLTEAFF
TRBD2 - TRBJ2-5 TRBV12-5 TGTGCTAGTGCTTGGTCGCGGAAAGCGGGGGGACAAGAGACCCAGTACTTC CASAWSRKAGGQETQYF
- once TRBJ1-1 TRBV30 TGTGCCTGGAGTGCCGACAGGTGGGGGAACACTGAAGCTTTCTTT CAWSADRWGNTEAFF
TRBD1 - TRBJ1-2 TRBV6-5 TGTGCCAGCAGGGCAGACAGGGTCTATGGCTACACCTTC CASRADRVYGYTF
TRBD1 once TRBJ2-2 TRBV7-2 TGTGCCAGCAGCTCCCCGGGACAGGAGACCGGGGAGCTGTTTTTT CASSSPGQETGELFF
TRBD2 - TRBJ2-3 TRBV20-1 TGCAGTGCTAGTCCAGGGGTAGCGGGAGGGGTAGGGGATACGCAGTATTTT CSASPGVAGGVGDTQYF
TRBD1 - TRBJ2-1 TRBV29-1 TGCAGCGTTGAAGAAGGACAGGGGAACGGGGGGCAGTTCTTC CSVEEGQGNGGQFF
TRBD2 - TRBJ2-1 TRBV7-6 TGTGCCAGCAGCTTAGGCCCTCAGCGGGGGGGCTCCTACAATGAGCAGTTCTTC CASSLGPQRGGSYNEQFF
- - TRBJ2-1 TRBV9 TGTGCCAGCAGCGTAGTGGGGAGCGGGCCCAGCGTTGAGCAGTTCTTC CASSVVGSGPSVEQFF
- - TRBJ2-1 TRBV21-1 TGTGCCAGCCGGGACAGGGGGTATGATGAGCAGTTCTTC CASRDRGYDEQFF
- - TRBJ1-1 TRBV18 TGTGCCAGCTCGCGACTCGACAGGCTCTTGCGAGGGACTGAAGCTTTCTTT CASSRLDRLLRGTEAFF
- - TRBJ1-4 TRBV6-1 TGTGCCAGCAGTGAAGATATATCTACTAATGAAAAACTGTTTTTT CASSEDISTNEKLFF
TRBD2 - TRBJ2-4 TRBV5-6 TGTGCCAGCAGCATTCGGACTAGCGGGGTACGTGGTGACATTCAGTACTTC CASSIRTSGVRGDIQYF